Listed here is a single T cell receptor (beta chain). It lacks a known antigen. Base qualities are not recorded, but no much larger clone differs from it by a single base. The library was prepared using the immunoSEQ multiplex PCR assay. Sequencing was run at survey resolution with two replicates of about 200 ng each, for a total of around 400 ng of DNA per sample. Using multiplex PCR primers aimed at V and J genes, the hsTCRB kit picked up rearranged TCRB sequences in genomic DNA. The first PCR used the QIAGEN Multiplex PCR Kit for about 31 cycles to amplify the CDR3 region. An 8-cycle second PCR added sample barcodes and Illumina adapters to each replicate. Pooled libraries were quantified with a QuantStudio 6 and the KAPA library quantification kit. Approximately 15 pM of pooled libraries were sequenced on an Illumina MiSeq with 156-cycle single-end reads and a 15-cycle index read. The authors processed their data as follows. VDJdb annotation flagged approximately 1.8% of about 170,000 unique clonotypes as previously reported viral-epitope-specific. The immunoSEQ Data Assistant and immunoSEQ Analyzer converted raw reads into normalized, annotated TCRB repertoires. BioAnalyzer and version 0.6.5 of the immunarch R package were the tools used for clonotype analysis. Before richness was estimated, every repertoire was downsampled to the clone count of the smallest repertoire. Fisher's exact tests classified clonotypes as expanded, contracted or novel, with novel meaning zero frequency before treatment. Significantly changed CDR3 beta sequences were clustered with GLIPH2 using simulation_depth=1000 and kmer_min_depth=3, and CDR3s shorter than five residues were excluded. Held by TCRdb, this immuneACCESS table contains in-frame sequences only and omits some clones. Under half of the omission traces to an unresolved V gene where checked; the cause of the rest is unknown. That table is the source of V, J and clone size, and D and trimming were worked out from the DNA. Present in this sample are about 4,000 clones, around nine tenths of which were seen just once. The ten largest make up approximately 12% of the sample.

The data derive from a study of hypomethylating agent response in myelodysplastic syndrome (dated by TCRdb to 2020 to 2022). As for the study more broadly: The hypomethylating agent given was azacitidine in about 70% of the 11 patients and decitabine in 3 of 11 patients. The cohort included 9 or 10 male and a couple of female myelodysplastic syndrome patients. On average the patients were about 70 +/- 6 years old, and a diploid cytogenetic profile was seen most often. TET2 was the most frequent mutation, present in about 45% of the 11 patients. Six or seven patients responded with complete response or hematologic improvement, and roughly five patients were non-responders. Complete response or hematologic improvement counted as response, and patients meeting neither criterion were classed as non-responders. What the research found in general, with its limitations: Novel clonotypes appeared more often in responders, whereas non-responders had more contracted clonotypes after treatment. After treatment with a hypomethylating agent, no significant changes in richness, rarefaction diversity or clonality were seen, whether all patients were considered together or each response group separately. A possible recognition of novel MDS antigens by the shared GLIPH2 clusters was not confirmed and needs experimental validation. Only roughly eleven patients were analyzed, making the cohort small. Because the healthy control donors and the MDS patients were not matched by age, the comparison between MDS and healthy samples could have been affected.

T-cell subsets were not sorted, and bulk bone marrow was analyzed instead. Immunosequencing of the TCR beta CDR3 regions was performed on bone marrow from ten to eleven myelodysplastic syndrome patients before and after hypomethylating agent therapy. For longitudinal repertoire tracking, every patient provided one baseline bone marrow and two to three bone marrows collected at different post-treatment timepoints. Whole bone marrow served as the source for genomic DNA extraction, with DNA quality checked using TapeStation, NanoDrop OneC and PicoGreen assays. The junction shows trimming of 2 bases on V and 8 bases on J, and the gene matches do not reach 13 bases of it. The CDR3 spans 16 residues, from the cysteine through the phenylalanine. CDR3 DNA is the only sequence kept; it has 48 bases, read in frame from the first base. The germline V gene sets CDR1 to KGHSH and CDR2 to LQKENI.

The source of this sequence is a human donor with myelodysplastic syndrome. The sample in question was bone marrow, obtained before or after starting hypomethylating agent treatment for myelodysplastic syndrome (not recorded which). Recombination connected TRBV18 to TRBJ2-3; the junction holds 7 bases that match TRBD2. The CDR3 region: CASSPGGSSGLGTQYF. The nucleotides read TGTGCCAGCTCACCAGGCGGGAGTTCGGGTTTAGGTACGCAGTATTTT.